Shown below are 14 T cell receptor beta chains from a single sample sequenced in a study of response to subunit inactivated influenza vaccine. TCRdb reanalysed the RT-PCR reads using MiXCR and keeps one entry per CDR3 protein. Of about 780,000 distinct CDR3 sequences listed, roughly 20% were seen once; the top ten hold roughly 10%. Sample: PBMCs from blood, taken 5 to 6 days after vaccination. Receptor source: a man in his forties or fifties who received an inactivated influenza vaccine.

The V call is TRBV14, the J call TRBJ1-1; D is undetermined. Germline V gene data show CDR1 as SGHDN and CDR2 as FVKESK. The CDR3 length is 15 residues. Trimming removed 1 base from V and 0 bases from J, with 9 bases in between. Written as DNA, the CDR3 is TGTGCCAGCAGCCAAGCAAGAGGGTTGAACACTGAAGCTTTCTTT. As protein: CASSQARGLNTEAFF. Combining the CDR3 with reference TRBV14 and TRBJ1-1 gives the whole variable domain EAGVTQFPSHSVIEKGQTVTLRCDPISGHDNLYWYRRVMGKEIKFLLHFVKESKQDESGMPNNRFLAERTGGTYSTLKVQPAELEDSGVYFCASSQARGLNTEAFFGQGTRLTVV.

This clonotype was counted between two and nine times. The rearrangement joins TRBV30 to TRBJ1-1; 8 positions agree with TRBD1. Per germline, CDR1 GTSNPN and CDR2 SVGIG (reference sequence). This CDR3 comprises 15 residues. J was trimmed by 1 base and V by 8 bases; bases with no gene match: 12. CDR3: CARGETGTGNTEAFF. The DNA of the CDR3 is TGTGCCCGAGGAGAAACAGGGACAGGGAACACTGAAGCTTTCTTT.

The chain carries TRBV7-2 and TRBJ2-2, with D maybe TRBD2 (5 bases). The germline V and J ends were trimmed by 3 bases and 2 bases, with 10 bases remaining between them. CDR1 is SGHTA, CDR2 FQGNSA, per germline. The CDR3 consists of 15 residues. The CDR3 coding sequence is TGTGCCAGCAGCTTGAACGGGGTAAACACCGGGGAGCTGTTTTTT. This encodes CASSLNGVNTGELFF.

This clonotype was detected ten times or more. The chain employs TRBV12-3 or TRBV12-4 and TRBJ2-1; TRBD1 matches 10 bases. This CDR3 is 14 amino acids long. V shed 6 bases and J 4 bases; nucleotides not matched to a gene: 3. The CDR3 sequence: CASRDRGLYNEQFF. The CDR3 DNA reads TGTGCCAGCAGAGACAGGGGGCTTTACAATGAGCAGTTCTTC.

In this sample, this clonotype turned up a few times. The V and J genes are TRBV7-2 and TRBJ2-3; D not resolved. Germline CDR1 and CDR2: SGHTA and FQGNSA. Trimming cost V 4 bases and J 5 bases, with 10 bases left between them. This CDR3 region has 13 residues. The CDR3 spells CASSSPFQDTQYF. In nucleotides, the CDR3 is TGTGCCAGCAGCTCCCCGTTCCAAGATACGCAGTATTTT.

V usage is TRBV20-1 and J usage is TRBJ2-7, with D unclear. V was shortened by 3 bases and J by 12 bases, with 15 bases between the two germline ends. Germline-derived CDR1 and CDR2 are DFQATT and SNEGSKA (reference sequence). This CDR3 spans 11 amino acids. The CDR3 region is CSASPSQIRYF. The CDR3 DNA sequence: TGCAGTGCTAGTCCATCCCAGATACGGTACTTC.

The chain couples TRBV4-2 to TRBJ2-5; TRBD2 is a possible D gene (6 bases). Germline V gene sequence: CDR1 LGHNA, CDR2 YNFKEQ. The V end was cut by 0 bases, the J end by 1 base, with 18 bases between. CDR3 length: 18 residues. The CDR3 reads CASSQEGRGWDFQETQYF. DNA for the CDR3: TGTGCCAGCAGCCAAGAAGGCCGGGGTTGGGACTTCCAAGAGACCCAGTACTTC.

This clonotype was observed at least ten times. V gene TRBV5-4 combines with J gene TRBJ2-3; perhaps TRBD1 as D (6 bases). The germline gives CDR1 SGHNT, CDR2 YYREEE (reference sequence). The CDR3 sequence is 14 residues long. V dropped 0 bases and J dropped 8 bases, with 13 bases sitting between them. As DNA, the CDR3 is TGTGCCAGCAGCTTGGGTCAGGGGCGTGGTACGCAGTATTTT. Its translation: CASSLGQGRGTQYF. Together with reference TRBV5-4 and TRBJ2-3, the CDR3 gives the full variable domain: ETGVTQSPTHLIKTRGQQVTLRCSSQSGHNTVSWYQQALGQGPQFIFQYYREEENGRGNFPPRFSGLQFPNYSSELNVNALELDDSALYLCASSLGQGRGTQYFGPGTRLTVL.

This clonotype was recorded a few times. The rearrangement uses TRBV7-9 and TRBJ2-1; D possibly corresponds to TRBD2 (6 bases). The CDR3 has 13 residues. The V gene lost 5 bases and the J gene lost 6 bases, with 11 bases spanning the gap. CDR1 and CDR2 (germline): SEHNR, FQNEAQ (reference sequence). The CDR3 coding sequence is TGTGCCAGCAGCCCCCGGGACTCCAATGAGCAGTTCTTC. As protein: CASSPRDSNEQFF.

The chain has TRBV12-3 or TRBV12-4 and TRBJ1-1, with no clear D. The CDR3 contains 16 residues. The ends were cut back, 1 base at V and 7 bases at J, with 19 bases in the middle. The CDR3 sequence: CASSLGSGAGSVEAFF. Written as DNA, the CDR3 is TGTGCCAGCAGTTTAGGGTCCGGTGCGGGGTCGGTTGAAGCTTTCTTT.

This clonotype was recorded a few times. This rearrangement joins TRBV20-1 to TRBJ2-7, with TRBD2 matching 10 bases. The CDR3 length is 13 residues. The germline CDR1 and CDR2 sequences are DFQATT and SNEGSKA (reference sequence). The junction had 8 bases not matched to a gene; V was cut back by 6 bases and J by 6 bases. The CDR3, as DNA: TGCAGTGCGGTAATAGCGGGGGGCGCCGAGCAGTACTTC. Its protein product is CSAVIAGGAEQYF.

This chain connects TRBV4-3 to TRBJ2-2; no reliable D call. Germline V gene lookup returns CDR1 LGHNA and CDR2 YSLEER. The V end lost 7 bases, the J end lost 6 bases, and 18 bases lay between the germline ends. The CDR3 extends over 15 amino acids. The CDR3 loop reads CASTQDVSYAGELFF. As DNA, the CDR3 is TGCGCCAGCACCCAGGATGTCAGTTACGCCGGGGAGCTGTTTTTT.

The chain links TRBV6-2 or TRBV6-3 to TRBJ2-7, with TRBD1 as a possible D gene (6 bases). The V gene's germline CDR1 is MNHEY and CDR2 SVGEGT. V lost 0 bases and J lost 3, with 12 bases in between. This CDR3 region has 15 residues. The CDR3 DNA reads TGTGCCAGCAGTTACTCCTGGACAGTAAACTACGAGCAGTACTTC. It encodes CASSYSWTVNYEQYF.

This clonotype has more than one count but fewer than ten. The genes are TRBV9 and TRBJ1-1; D gene uncertain. Per the germline V gene, CDR1 is SGDLS and CDR2 is YYNGEE. The CDR3 is 15 amino acids. V lost 3 bases and J lost 1, with 13 bases in between. CDR3 in amino acids: CASSAQEGPNTEAFF. The DNA of the CDR3 is TGTGCCAGCAGCGCTCAGGAGGGTCCGAACACTGAAGCTTTCTTT.